This TCR beta chain was sequenced in a study of blood T cell repertoires in COVID-19. This clone was counted once. In the authors' workflow: Amplification from reference gene primers served as the basis for estimated nucleated cell counts. Here immunoSEQ multiplex PCR was the method, and the copy in TCRdb shows in-frame clones only, minus some. That table is the source of V, J and clone size, and D and trimming were worked out from the DNA. The sample has around 340,000 clones, around 83% seen once. Between the trimmed V and J ends, which lost 3 bases and 8 bases, there was a span of 20 bases. The CDR3 is 15 amino acids. Germline CDR1 is SGHKS and CDR2 is YYEKEE (reference sequence).

V gene TRBV5-5 combines with J gene TRBJ1-2, with D possibly matching TRBD1 (6 bases). The receptor was isolated from a man aged 25-45 years with active or convalescent COVID-19. The sequencing sample was made of peripheral blood. CDR3 residues: CASSYADRAGVGYTF. In DNA form, the CDR3 reads TGTGCCAGCAGCTATGCGGACAGAGCCGGCGTGGGCTACACCTTC. The variable domain in full, with the rest retrieved from reference TRBV5-5 and TRBJ1-2, is DAGVTQSPTHLIKTRGQQVTLRCSPISGHKSVSWYQQVLGQGPQFIFQYYEKEERGRGNFPDRFSARQFPNYSSELNVNALLLGDSALYLCASSYADRAGVGYTFGSGTRLTVV.